This T cell receptor beta chain was profiled in a study of blood T cell repertoires in COVID-19. In the study overall: Acute and convalescent COVID-19 specimens originated in the United States, Italy and Spain.

This clone was seen just once. CDR3 length equals 14 residues. In the original processing: Estimated nucleated cell counts came from reference gene primer amplification. Sequencing used immunoSEQ multiplex PCR; TCRdb keeps in-frame clones, though not all of them. The DNA was the basis for D and trimming; V, J and clone size are from that table. Of fewer than 100,000 clones listed, more than 80% are singletons. The chain recombines TRBV12-2 with TRBJ2-7; the tabulated D call, TRBD1, remains unverified against the DNA. TRBV12-2 is flagged as a pseudogene. Material: peripheral blood. This TCR came from a woman aged 80 or older with acute or convalescent COVID-19. The CDR3 DNA reads TGTGCAAGTCGCTTAGCGGGGGCCCCCTACGAGCAGTACTTC. Translating it yields CASRLAGAPYEQYF.